The source of this T cell receptor (beta chain) is a study of T cells in localized non-small cell lung cancer. This CDR3 has 14 amino acids. The germline V gene has CDR1 SGHNT and CDR2 YENEEA. V was trimmed by 2 bases and J by 0 bases, leaving 7 bases between them. TCRdb's copy holds only in-frame clones and misses some; the assay was immunoSEQ multiplex PCR. This repertoire shows tens of thousands of clones, over 75% found once; its top ten account for approximately 15%. The genes are TRBV11-3 and TRBJ1-1; D gene ambiguous. This clonotype was obtained from a male donor aged 60 or over with stage III squamous cell lung carcinoma. The sample consisted of peripheral blood, taken before any cancer treatment. CDR3 bases: TGTGCCAGCAGCTTATCAGGTATGAACACTGAAGCTTTCTTT. This encodes CASSLSGMNTEAFF.